This entry concerns a single TCR beta chain. What it binds is unknown. Germline loops: CDR1 KGHDR, CDR2 SFDVKD. The CDR3 has 14 amino acids. The V end lost 2 bases, the J end lost 1 base, and 8 bases lay between the germline ends. The record originates from a study of T cell responses to AZD1222 COVID-19 vaccine. About the study: Second doses were pooled across both intervals (about 4 or about 12 weeks).

Findings and limits, study-wide: Mostly white British, mostly female donors; authors suggested clonal diversity may be underestimated. A reported finding is that nearly half of spike-specific TCRs target unmutated variant regions. The study found Spike-specific TCR breadth and depth rose after two AZD1222 doses.

Clones were read by immunoSEQ multiplex PCR, and TCRdb kept only the in-frame ones, dropping some. The data contain some 120,000 clones, over 75% of them singletons. This chain links TRBV24-1 with TRBJ2-7, with D possibly matching TRBD2 (5 bases). The receptor comes from an adult in good health. Sequencing used peripheral blood, obtained on day 0 of AZD1222 vaccination. The DNA of the CDR3 is TGTGCCACCAGTGATTCCCGAGGGTCCTACGAGCAGTACTTC. Its translation: CATSDSRGSYEQYF.